This T cell receptor beta chain was observed in a study of shared clonotypes between healthy human individuals. Germline lookup yields CDR1 MRHNA and CDR2 SNTAGT. The CDR3 is 13 residues long. Trimming took off 4 bases at V and 3 bases at J, with 8 bases between the two ends. Only Caucasian adults living in Nashville, Tennessee served as donors. It was across several immunoSEQ plates that each subset's genomic DNA was evenly split. About 28,000 T cell genomes, or roughly 300 ng DNA, went into replicate PCRs of unsorted PBMC. Unsorted PBMC DNA was run through sequencing on ten immunoSEQ deep assay plates. Using immunoSEQ multiplex PCR, the repertoire was profiled, and TCRdb retains in-frame clones only, with some absent. The sample consists of about 460,000 clones, 77% of them appearing once.

The material sequenced was PBMCs. The clonotype originates from a woman in her thirties or forties in good health. Some clones in this sample may be carry-over from other donors' samples. The chain uses TRBV6-4 and TRBJ2-3, with D hard to call. The CDR3 DNA reads TGTGCCAGCAGTGTGTCCCAGACAGATACGCAGTATTTT. Encoded protein: CASSVSQTDTQYF.